This entry is about one TCR beta chain. No antigen is known for it. This entry comes from a study of T-cell memory formation after mild COVID-19. The study, taken as a whole, reports: Clones that contracted from day 15 to 85 had balanced CD4/CD8; later expanders were CD4+ biased. A second wave of clones peaked on day 37, and their SARS-CoV-2 specificity went unconfirmed. Certain responding clones were present in pre-infection memory, suggesting participation of cross-reactive memory.

The CDR3 totals 13 residues. Germline assignment: CDR1 KGHDR and CDR2 SFDVKD. Trimming shortened V by 0 bases and J by 9 bases, and 8 bases separated the two germline ends. The TCR alpha and TCR beta cDNA libraries, bearing sample barcodes and UMIs, were generated by 5'RACE using constant-segment primers. Via MiXCR, TCRdb re-called the 5' RACE reads, giving one row per CDR3 protein. Of fewer than 700,000 distinct CDR3 sequences listed, about 20% are singletons. The chain has TRBV24-1 and TRBJ2-1; D may match TRBD1 or TRBD2 (5 bases each). Material for sequencing was PBMCs or a T cell subset sorted from them (not recorded which). This receptor was identified in an adult woman who had mild COVID-19 (a few samples of this study predate the infection). Cell type and time point are not known. CDR3 residues: CATSDLKGPEQFF. In DNA, the CDR3 is TGTGCCACCAGTGATTTGAAGGGACCTGAGCAGTTCTTC.